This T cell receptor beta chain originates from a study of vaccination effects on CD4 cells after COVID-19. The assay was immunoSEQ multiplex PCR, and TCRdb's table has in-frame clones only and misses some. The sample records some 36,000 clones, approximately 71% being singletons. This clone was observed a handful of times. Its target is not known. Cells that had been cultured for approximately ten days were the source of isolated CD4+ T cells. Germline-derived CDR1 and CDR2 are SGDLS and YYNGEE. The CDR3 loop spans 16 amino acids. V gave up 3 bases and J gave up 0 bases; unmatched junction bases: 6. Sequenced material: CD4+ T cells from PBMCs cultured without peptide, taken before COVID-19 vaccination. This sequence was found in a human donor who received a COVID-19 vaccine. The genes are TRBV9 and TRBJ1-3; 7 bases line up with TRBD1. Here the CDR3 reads CASSAWTGDSGNTIYF. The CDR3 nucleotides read TGTGCCAGCAGCGCTTGGACAGGAGACTCTGGAAACACCATATATTTT.